These 32 T cell receptor beta chains were all obtained from the same sample, sequenced in a study of blood T cell repertoires in COVID-19. Sequencing used immunoSEQ multiplex PCR; TCRdb keeps in-frame clones, though not all of them. The sample records 270,000 or so clones, around 90% being singletons. Specimen: PBMCs or T cells enriched from blood (not recorded which). These TCRs come from a woman in her 30s with acute COVID-19.

The chain employs TRBV29-1 and TRBJ2-1; 7 bases match TRBD2. Losses at the gene ends were 7 bases for V and 8 bases for J; bases not matched to a gene: 8. The CDR3 runs to 12 residues. Germline CDR1 is SQVTM and CDR2 is ANQGSEA. The CDR3 region has the DNA TGCAGCGCCAGGACTAGTTTCCATGAGCAGTTCTTC. It specifies CSARTSFHEQFF.

This chain links TRBV11-2 with TRBJ2-7; TRBD2 aligns across 7 bases. J gave up 2 bases and V 1 base, and 5 bases lay outside the gene matches. The CDR3 consists of 15 residues. CDR1 is SGHAT, CDR2 FQNNGV, per germline. The CDR3 region has the DNA TGTGCCAGCAGCTTAGGGTCAGGGACTACCTACGAGCAGTACTTC. It encodes CASSLGSGTTYEQYF.

In its sample, this clone was seen a few times. The V and J genes are TRBV27 and TRBJ1-2; D is unresolved. The CDR3 length is 13 residues. V lost 3 bases and J 7 bases, leaving 12 bases between the germline ends. Germline values: CDR1 MNHEY, CDR2 SMNVEV (reference sequence). The chain's CDR3 is CASSFSGTVGYTF. The CDR3 DNA reads as TGTGCCAGCAGTTTCTCAGGAACAGTTGGCTACACCTTC.

The chain has TRBV5-6 and TRBJ2-7; D is uncertain. Trimming cost V 1 base and J 3 bases, with 8 bases left between them. Germline lookup yields CDR1 SGHDT and CDR2 YYEEEE. This CDR3 is built from 13 residues. This CDR3 is CASSLRWSYEQYF. The CDR3 DNA sequence: TGTGCCAGCAGCTTGCGCTGGAGCTACGAGCAGTACTTC.

The chain recombines TRBV19 with TRBJ1-2; the match to TRBD1 covers 7 bases. Unmatched junction bases numbered 17, after V lost 8 bases and J lost 5 bases. Germline V gene lookup returns CDR1 LNHDA and CDR2 SQIVND (reference sequence). CDR3 length: 16 residues. The CDR3 DNA reads as TGTGCCAGTTTTAATGTCAACAGGGGTGTAAAGTATGGCTACACCTTC. It specifies CASFNVNRGVKYGYTF.

The V call is TRBV5-4, the J call TRBJ2-7, with 10 bases identical to TRBD2. V lost 5 bases, J lost 5 bases, and 10 bases stayed unmatched. The CDR3 covers 15 residues. Germline V gene sequence: CDR1 SGHNT, CDR2 YYREEE (reference sequence). Here the CDR3 DNA reads TGTGCCAGCAGTAATAAAGCGGGAGGGCCGGACGAGCAGTACTTC. It translates to CASSNKAGGPDEQYF.

V and J are TRBV5-1 and TRBJ2-7; 8 bases match TRBD2. Trimming removed 4 bases from V and 3 bases from J; junction bases left unmatched: 6. The CDR3 runs 14 residues. Germline values: CDR1 SGHRS, CDR2 YFSETQ. The CDR3 protein is CASSLKAGDYEQYF. The DNA of the CDR3 is TGCGCCAGCAGCCTCAAAGCGGGAGACTACGAGCAGTACTTC.

The chain uses TRBV5-1 and TRBJ2-4; TRBD1 is a possible D gene (6 bases). Trimming cost V 1 base and J 9 bases, with 11 bases left between them. The CDR3 runs 13 residues. Per the germline V gene, CDR1 is SGHRS and CDR2 is YFSETQ. The CDR3: CASSLTGFSIQYF. The CDR3, as DNA: TGCGCCAGCAGCTTGACAGGGTTTAGCATTCAGTACTTC.

The V gene is TRBV18, the J gene TRBJ2-7, with a tentative D call TRBD1 (7 bases). Trimming took off 5 bases at V and 5 bases at J, with 19 bases between the two ends. Germline V lookup: CDR1 KGHSH, CDR2 LQKENI. This CDR3 spans 15 amino acids. This CDR3 is CASSSQGVRGDEQYF. DNA for the CDR3: TGTGCCAGCTCAAGCCAGGGGGTTAGGGGGGACGAGCAGTACTTC. Looking up the rest from reference TRBV18 and TRBJ2-7 gives the full variable domain: NAGVMQNPRHLVRRRGQEARLRCSPMKGHSHVYWYRQLPEEGLKFMVYLQKENIIDESGMPKERFSAEFPKEGPSILRIQQVVRGDSAAYFCASSSQGVRGDEQYFGPGTRLTVT.

The J gene is TRBJ1-5, the V gene TRBV19; perhaps TRBD1 as D (5 bases). The V end lost 2 bases, the J end lost 9 bases, and 11 bases lay between the germline ends. This CDR3 spans 13 amino acids. Germline assignment: CDR1 LNHDA and CDR2 SQIVND (reference sequence). The CDR3 nucleotides are TGTGCCAGTAGTATACTGGAGGGGCGGCCCCAGCATTTT. This encodes CASSILEGRPQHF.

The gene calls are TRBV28 and TRBJ2-2; D may be TRBD1 (5 bases). Germline V lookup: CDR1 MDHEN, CDR2 SYDVKM. There are 15 residues in the CDR3. V was clipped by 5 bases and J by 2 bases, with 12 bases between them. In nucleotides, the CDR3 is TGTGCCAGCAGTATAACAGGTTATAACACCGGGGAGCTGTTTTTT. Protein product: CASSITGYNTGELFF.

This chain connects TRBV7-9 to TRBJ1-5; D not certain. CDR1 is SEHNR, CDR2 FQNEAQ, per germline (reference sequence). This CDR3 spans 15 amino acids. Trimming removed 5 bases from V and 3 bases from J, with 14 bases in between. DNA of the CDR3: TGTGCCAGCAGCGGAAGTGCGGGAAACAATCAGCCCCAGCATTTT. It codes for CASSGSAGNNQPQHF.

The V gene is TRBV15, the J gene TRBJ2-7, with TRBD1 matching over 9 bases. CDR3 length: 14 amino acids. J lost 6 bases, V lost 1 base, and 4 bases had no gene match. The germline V gene has CDR1 LNHNV and CDR2 YYDKDF (reference sequence). The CDR3 spells CATSRGGQGGEQYF. The CDR3 bases are TGTGCCACCAGCAGAGGGGGACAGGGAGGCGAGCAGTACTTC.

The chain carries TRBV5-6 and TRBJ2-3, with 8 nucleotides matching TRBD2. Germline CDR1 SGHDT, CDR2 YYEEEE. With 5 bases clipped from V and 6 bases from J, the junction kept 17 bases outside the gene matches. This CDR3 comprises 17 residues. CDR3: CASRMRTSGSRLDTQYF. CDR3 sequence (DNA): TGTGCCAGCAGAATGAGGACGAGCGGGAGCCGTCTGGATACGCAGTATTTT.

CDR3 region: CASSLRQVSSYEQYF. The CDR3 DNA follows: TGTGCCAGCAGCTTGCGACAGGTGAGCTCCTACGAGCAGTACTTC. V and J are TRBV5-5 and TRBJ2-7; TRBD1 is a possible D gene (6 bases). This CDR3 is 15 amino acids long. The germline CDR1 and CDR2 sequences are SGHKS and YYEKEE (reference sequence). Trimming left V 1 base short and J 0 bases short, with 11 bases between. Full variable domain (rest looked up from reference TRBV5-5 and TRBJ2-7): DAGVTQSPTHLIKTRGQQVTLRCSPISGHKSVSWYQQVLGQGPQFIFQYYEKEERGRGNFPDRFSARQFPNYSSELNVNALLLGDSALYLCASSLRQVSSYEQYFGPGTRLTVT.

The chain carries TRBV9 and TRBJ1-1; D is uncertain. The V and J ends lost 0 bases and 5 bases respectively, with 14 bases between them. Germline V CDR1 and CDR2: SGDLS, YYNGEE. The CDR3 contains 15 residues. CDR3 sequence: CASSVGEGVVTEAFF. The CDR3 bases are TGTGCCAGCAGCGTAGGAGAAGGAGTGGTGACTGAAGCTTTCTTT. Using reference TRBV9 and TRBJ1-1 for the parts outside the CDR3, the full variable domain is DSGVTQTPKHLITATGQRVTLRCSPRSGDLSVYWYQQSLDQGLQFLIQYYNGEERAKGNILERFSAQQFPDLHSELNLSSLELGDSALYFCASSVGEGVVTEAFFGQGTRLTVV.

The chain combines TRBV4-1 with TRBJ2-1, with D tentatively TRBD1 (5 bases). This CDR3 region has 13 residues. V was trimmed by 2 bases and J by 13 bases, leaving 15 bases between them. The V gene's germline CDR1 is MGHRA and CDR2 YSYEKL. The CDR3 region is CASSQQGQQVQFF. As DNA, the CDR3 is TGCGCCAGCAGCCAACAAGGGCAACAGGTCCAGTTCTTC.

This rearrangement joins TRBV5-8 to TRBJ2-7; the D gene is possibly TRBD2 (5 bases). From germline, CDR1 is SGHTS and CDR2 YDEGEE. The V end was cut by 1 base, the J end by 6 bases, with 11 bases between. There are 13 residues in the CDR3. CDR3 residues: CASSLNGEGEQYF. The DNA of the CDR3 is TGTGCCAGCAGCTTGAACGGCGAGGGCGAGCAGTACTTC.

This chain joins TRBV30 and TRBJ1-6; 8 bases map to TRBD1. V lost 4 bases and J lost 9; bases outside the gene matches: 8. CDR1 and CDR2 (germline): GTSNPN, SVGIG (reference sequence). The CDR3 consists of 14 residues. The CDR3 loop reads CAWTQTGAVSPLHF. The CDR3 coding sequence is TGTGCCTGGACCCAGACAGGGGCCGTTTCACCCCTCCACTTT.

The chain joins TRBV14 to TRBJ1-2; 8 bases fit TRBD1. Trimming took 4 bases from V and 7 from J; bases not matched to a gene: 8. Germline-derived CDR1 and CDR2 are SGHDN and FVKESK. The CDR3 length is 14 residues. CDR3 amino acids: CASSPPGQASGYTF. Here the CDR3 DNA reads TGTGCCAGCAGCCCTCCGGGACAGGCGAGTGGCTACACCTTC.

There are a few counts of this clone. The J gene is TRBJ2-1, the V gene TRBV20-1; 12 bases fit TRBD2. After removal of 3 bases from V and 8 bases from J, the junction contained 5 bases not matched to a gene. The germline CDR1 and CDR2 sequences are DFQATT and SNEGSKA (reference sequence). The CDR3 spans 14 residues. CDR3 amino acids: CSASRTSGEDEQFF. CDR3 coding DNA: TGCAGTGCTAGTCGGACTAGCGGGGAAGATGAGCAGTTCTTC.

The V and J genes are TRBV5-1 and TRBJ2-7; D is unresolved. With 0 bases removed from V and 6 bases from J, the gap between germline ends came to 4 bases. CDR1 is SGHRS and CDR2 is YFSETQ in the germline V gene. This CDR3 contains 11 residues. The CDR3 loop reads CASSLAREQYF. The CDR3 DNA reads TGCGCCAGCAGCTTGGCCCGCGAGCAGTACTTC.

The rearrangement links TRBV29-1 to TRBJ1-2; D unresolved. Deletions cut 3 bases from V and 1 base from J, with 6 bases between. There are 12 residues in the CDR3. Germline V CDR1 and CDR2: SQVTM, ANQGSEA. CDR3 residues: CSVEEGNYGYTF. The CDR3 DNA reads as TGCAGCGTTGAGGAGGGTAACTATGGCTACACCTTC.

The rearrangement uses TRBV15 and TRBJ1-2; no reliable D call. The germline V gene has CDR1 LNHNV and CDR2 YYDKDF (reference sequence). Trimming left V 2 bases short and J 5 bases short, with 9 bases between. CDR3 length: 13 amino acids. CDR3 sequence reads: CATSRNSRYGYTF. CDR3 nucleotide sequence: TGTGCCACCAGCAGAAATAGCCGATATGGCTACACCTTC.

V gene TRBV4-1 combines with J gene TRBJ1-2; perhaps TRBD1 as D (6 bases). The CDR3 has 16 residues. From germline, CDR1 is MGHRA and CDR2 YSYEKL. Trimming left V 0 bases short and J 5 bases short, with 16 bases between. CDR3 region: CASSQEGSAGAYGYTF. CDR3 coding DNA: TGCGCCAGCAGCCAAGAGGGGTCTGCAGGGGCTTATGGCTACACCTTC.

The chain has TRBV28 and TRBJ1-3; TRBD1 is a possible D gene (5 bases). The CDR3 spans 16 residues. Germline-derived CDR1 and CDR2 are MDHEN and SYDVKM. The ends were cut back, 7 bases at V and 1 base at J, with 17 bases in the middle. CDR3 in amino acids: CASTPGGGASGNTIYF. Written as DNA, the CDR3 is TGTGCCAGCACCCCGGGCGGAGGGGCTTCTGGAAACACCATATATTTT.

The CDR3 sequence is CASSLEGLGSYNEQFF. The DNA for the CDR3 is TGCGCCAGCAGCTTGGAGGGACTAGGGTCCTACAATGAGCAGTTCTTC. This rearrangement joins TRBV5-1 to TRBJ2-1, with 8 bases aligning to TRBD2. The CDR3 runs to 16 residues. The germline gives CDR1 SGHRS, CDR2 YFSETQ. The J segment lost 1 base and the V segment lost 0 bases, leaving 3 bases of the junction unmatched.

The genes are TRBV6-4 and TRBJ1-5; D possibly corresponds to TRBD1 (5 bases). Germline V gene lookup returns CDR1 MRHNA and CDR2 SNTAGT. Trimming took 7 bases from V and 5 from J, leaving 24 bases between them. The CDR3 spans 17 residues. The CDR3 bases are TGTGCCAGCATCAACGACCGGGTCACGACAGCTTATCAGCCCCAGCATTTT. Translated: CASINDRVTTAYQPQHF.

The chain combines TRBV2 with TRBJ2-5, with 14 positions matching TRBD2. V lost 3 bases, J lost 5 bases, and 5 bases stayed unmatched. Germline assignment: CDR1 SNHLY and CDR2 FYNNEI. The length of the CDR3 is 16 residues. The CDR3 protein is CASSDPTSGRAETQYF. Written as DNA, the CDR3 is TGTGCCAGCAGTGACCCGACTAGCGGGAGGGCCGAGACCCAGTACTTC.

The rearrangement joins TRBV30 to TRBJ1-5; the match to TRBD1 covers 9 bases. CDR3 size: 19 residues. V trimming: 0 bases; J trimming: 4 bases; junction bases outside the gene matches: 16. In germline, CDR1 is GTSNPN, CDR2 SVGIG (reference sequence). This CDR3 reads CAWSVRYSQGTGSNQPQHF. Written as DNA, the CDR3 is TGTGCCTGGAGTGTAAGGTATTCTCAAGGGACAGGGAGTAATCAGCCCCAGCATTTT.

V is TRBV5-6 and J is TRBJ2-1, with a weak D call TRBD2 (6 bases). This CDR3 contains 12 residues. Germline-derived CDR1 and CDR2 are SGHDT and YYEEEE. V shed 5 bases and J shed 5 bases, with 8 bases lying between them. The CDR3 region has the DNA TGTGCCAGCAGGTCTAGCGACAATGAGCAGTTCTTC. Protein sequence: CASRSSDNEQFF.

This chain uses TRBV5-1 with TRBJ2-3; D is undetermined. The ends were cut back, 0 bases at V and 4 bases at J, with 12 bases in the middle. CDR1 is SGHRS, CDR2 YFSETQ, per germline. The CDR3 sequence is 15 residues long. The CDR3 region is CASSLAGLKADTQYF. In DNA, the CDR3 is TGCGCCAGCAGCTTGGCTGGGCTAAAGGCAGATACGCAGTATTTT.